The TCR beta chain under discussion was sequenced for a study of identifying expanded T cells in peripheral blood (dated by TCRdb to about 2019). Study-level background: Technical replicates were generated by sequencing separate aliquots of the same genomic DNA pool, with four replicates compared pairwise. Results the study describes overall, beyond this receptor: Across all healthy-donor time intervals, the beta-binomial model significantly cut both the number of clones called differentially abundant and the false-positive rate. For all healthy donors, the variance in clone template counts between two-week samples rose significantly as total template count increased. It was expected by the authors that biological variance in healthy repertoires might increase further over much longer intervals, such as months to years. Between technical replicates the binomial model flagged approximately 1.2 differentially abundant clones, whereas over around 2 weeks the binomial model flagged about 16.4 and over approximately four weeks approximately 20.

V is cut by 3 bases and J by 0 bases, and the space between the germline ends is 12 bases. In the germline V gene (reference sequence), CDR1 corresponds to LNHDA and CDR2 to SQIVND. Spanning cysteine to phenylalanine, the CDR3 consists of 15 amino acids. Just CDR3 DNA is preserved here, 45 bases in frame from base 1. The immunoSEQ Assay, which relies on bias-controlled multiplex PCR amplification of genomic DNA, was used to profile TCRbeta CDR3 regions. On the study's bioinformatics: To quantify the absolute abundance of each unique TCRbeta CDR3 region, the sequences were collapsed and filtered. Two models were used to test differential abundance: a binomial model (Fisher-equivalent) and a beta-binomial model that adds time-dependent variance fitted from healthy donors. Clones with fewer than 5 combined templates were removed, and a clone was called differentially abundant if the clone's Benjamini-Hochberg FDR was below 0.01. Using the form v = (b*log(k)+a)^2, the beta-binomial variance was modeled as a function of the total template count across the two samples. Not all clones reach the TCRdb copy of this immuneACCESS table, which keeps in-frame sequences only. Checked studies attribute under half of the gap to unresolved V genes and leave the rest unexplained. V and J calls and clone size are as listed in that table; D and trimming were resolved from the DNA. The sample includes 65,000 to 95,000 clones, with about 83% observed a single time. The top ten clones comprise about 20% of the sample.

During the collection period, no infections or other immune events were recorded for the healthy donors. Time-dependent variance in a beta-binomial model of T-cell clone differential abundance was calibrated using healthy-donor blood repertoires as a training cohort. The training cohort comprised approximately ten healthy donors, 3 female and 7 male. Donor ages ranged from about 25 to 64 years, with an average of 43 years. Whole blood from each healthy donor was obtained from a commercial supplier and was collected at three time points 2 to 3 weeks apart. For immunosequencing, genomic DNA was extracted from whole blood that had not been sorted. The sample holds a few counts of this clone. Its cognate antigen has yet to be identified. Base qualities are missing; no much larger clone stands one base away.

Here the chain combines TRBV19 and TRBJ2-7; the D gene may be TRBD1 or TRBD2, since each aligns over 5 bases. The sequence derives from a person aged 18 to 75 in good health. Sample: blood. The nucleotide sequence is TGTGCCAGTAGTATGTACGGGACGAGCTCCTACGAGCAGTACTTC. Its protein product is CASSMYGTSSYEQYF.